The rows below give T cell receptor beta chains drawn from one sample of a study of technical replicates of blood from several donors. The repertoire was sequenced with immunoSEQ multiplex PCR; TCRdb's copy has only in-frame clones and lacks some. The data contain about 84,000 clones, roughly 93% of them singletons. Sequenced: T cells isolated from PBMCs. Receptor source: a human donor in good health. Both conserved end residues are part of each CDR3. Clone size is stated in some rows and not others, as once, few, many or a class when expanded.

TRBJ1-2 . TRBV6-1 CASSGGGQGVRSYGYTF
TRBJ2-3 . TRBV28 CASSLSGEGTDTQYF
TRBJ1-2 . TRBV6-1 CATPQGTVTNYGYTF
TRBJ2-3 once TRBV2 CASAGALETDTQYF
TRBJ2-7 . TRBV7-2 CASTDRSYSSYEQYF
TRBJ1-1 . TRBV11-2 CASSSRVNTEAFF
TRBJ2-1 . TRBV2 CARRKTGVPNEQFF
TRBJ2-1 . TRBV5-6 CASSLDRSNEQFF
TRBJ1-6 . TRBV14 CASSQVNRAASPLHF
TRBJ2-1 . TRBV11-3 CASSSRGGHNEQFF
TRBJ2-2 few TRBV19 CASSIGTLAGTGELFF
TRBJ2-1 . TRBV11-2 CASSFDIAGTDPDEQFF
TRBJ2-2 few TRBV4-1 CASSAPGNTGELFF
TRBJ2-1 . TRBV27 CASSPGTGEYEQFF
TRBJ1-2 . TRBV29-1 CSAGPGNGYTF
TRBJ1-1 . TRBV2 CASSGKNSGDAEAFF
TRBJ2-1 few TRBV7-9 CASSYSRLAGHYNEQFF
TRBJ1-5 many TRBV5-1 CASSEGSPGLNQPQHF
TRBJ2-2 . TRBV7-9 CASSLPGRGRTGELFF
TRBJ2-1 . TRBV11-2 CASSLAWSGVGNEQFF
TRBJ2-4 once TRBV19 CASNTFGSDIQYF
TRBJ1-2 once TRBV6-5 CASSTGTDGYTF
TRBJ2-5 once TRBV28 CASSLGGSQETQYF
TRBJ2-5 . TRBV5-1 CASSWTAFQETQYF
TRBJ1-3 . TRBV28 CASSSYDSSSGNTIYF
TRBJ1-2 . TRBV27 CASSSLRDRGYGYTF
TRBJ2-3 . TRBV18 CASSPSSPAGPTDTQYF
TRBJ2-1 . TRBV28 CASSAPSGGAINEQFF
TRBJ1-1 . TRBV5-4 CASSLSQGGTEAFF
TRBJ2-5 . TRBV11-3 CASSLFVGVETQYF
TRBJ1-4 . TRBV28 CASTTPPPRDEKLFF
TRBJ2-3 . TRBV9 CASREAAADTQYF
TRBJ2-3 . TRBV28 CASSFRDRWGDTQYF
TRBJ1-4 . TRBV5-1 CASSFTGTGPEKLFF
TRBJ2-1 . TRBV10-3 CAISRGLAETNEQFF
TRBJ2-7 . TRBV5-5 CASSFGVYYPYEQYF